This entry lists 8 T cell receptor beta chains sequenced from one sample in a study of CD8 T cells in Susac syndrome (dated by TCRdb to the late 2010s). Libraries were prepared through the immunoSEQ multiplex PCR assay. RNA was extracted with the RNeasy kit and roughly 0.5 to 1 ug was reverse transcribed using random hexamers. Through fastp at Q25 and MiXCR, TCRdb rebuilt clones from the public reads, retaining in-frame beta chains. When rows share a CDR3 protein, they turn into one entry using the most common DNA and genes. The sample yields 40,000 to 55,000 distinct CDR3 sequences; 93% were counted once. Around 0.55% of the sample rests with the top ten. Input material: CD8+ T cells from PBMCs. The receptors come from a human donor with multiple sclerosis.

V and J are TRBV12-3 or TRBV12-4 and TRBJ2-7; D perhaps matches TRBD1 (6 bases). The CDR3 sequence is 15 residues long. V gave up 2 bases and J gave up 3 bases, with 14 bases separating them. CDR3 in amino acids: CASSLKGVFGYEQYF. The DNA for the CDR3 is TGTGCCAGCAGTTTAAAGGGGGTGTTCGGCTACGAGCAGTACTTC.

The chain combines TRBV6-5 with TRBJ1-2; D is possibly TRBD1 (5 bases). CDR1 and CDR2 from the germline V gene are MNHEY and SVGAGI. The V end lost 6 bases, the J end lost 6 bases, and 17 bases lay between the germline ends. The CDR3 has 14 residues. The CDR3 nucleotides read TGTGCCAGCAGCCTCATGGCCCAGGGAAATGGCTACACCTTC. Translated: CASSLMAQGNGYTF.

Written as DNA, the CDR3 is TGTGCCAGCTCACCTCCGGGACAGGGGGCCGGTGAGCAGTTCTTC. Its protein is CASSPPGQGAGEQFF. The V call is TRBV18, the J call TRBJ2-1; 12 bases are a match to TRBD1. The V and J ends lost 3 bases and 9 bases, in that order; junction bases with no gene match: 6. Germline V gene sequence: CDR1 KGHSH, CDR2 LQKENI. This CDR3 has 15 amino acids.

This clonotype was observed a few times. CDR3 nucleotide sequence: TGTGCCAGCAGCTTACAGGGGAACTACTACGAGCAGTACTTC. It codes for CASSLQGNYYEQYF. This chain links TRBV7-6 with TRBJ2-7; TRBD1 is a possible D gene (6 bases). Germline loops: CDR1 SGHVS, CDR2 FNYEAQ. V dropped 2 bases and J dropped 3 bases, with 11 bases sitting between them. The CDR3 is made up of 14 amino acids.

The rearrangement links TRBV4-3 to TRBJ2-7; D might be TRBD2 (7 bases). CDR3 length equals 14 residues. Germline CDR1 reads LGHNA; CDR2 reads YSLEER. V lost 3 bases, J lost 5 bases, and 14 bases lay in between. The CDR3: CASSQVGGLDEQYF. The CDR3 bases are TGCGCCAGCAGCCAGGTCGGGGGGCTGGACGAGCAGTACTTC.

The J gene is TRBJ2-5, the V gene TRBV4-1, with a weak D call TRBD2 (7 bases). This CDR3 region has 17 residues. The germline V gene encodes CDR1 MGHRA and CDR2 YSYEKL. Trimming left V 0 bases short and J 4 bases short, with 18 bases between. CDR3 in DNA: TGCGCCAGCAGCCAAGAAAAGGCGGGGGCCCGGGGAGAGACCCAGTACTTC. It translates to CASSQEKAGARGETQYF.

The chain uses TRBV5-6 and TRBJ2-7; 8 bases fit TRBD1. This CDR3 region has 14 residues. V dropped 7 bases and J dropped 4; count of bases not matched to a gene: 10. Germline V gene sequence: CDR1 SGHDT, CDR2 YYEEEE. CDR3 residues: CASGLAGGAYEQYF. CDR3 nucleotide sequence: TGTGCCAGCGGTTTGGCAGGGGGCGCGTACGAGCAGTACTTC.

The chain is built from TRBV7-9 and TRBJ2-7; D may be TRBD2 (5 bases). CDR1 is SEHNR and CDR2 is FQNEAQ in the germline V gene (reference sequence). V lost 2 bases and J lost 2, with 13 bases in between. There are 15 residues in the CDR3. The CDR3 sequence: CASSLPPGRPYEQYF. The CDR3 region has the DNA TGTGCCAGCAGCTTACCCCCGGGAAGACCCTACGAGCAGTACTTC. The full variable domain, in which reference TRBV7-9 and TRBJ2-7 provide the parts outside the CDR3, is DTGVSQNPRHKITKRGQNVTFRCDPISEHNRLYWYRQTLGQGPEFLTYFQNEAQLEKSRLLSDRFSAERPKGSFSTLEIQRTEQGDSAMYLCASSLPPGRPYEQYFGPGTRLTVT.